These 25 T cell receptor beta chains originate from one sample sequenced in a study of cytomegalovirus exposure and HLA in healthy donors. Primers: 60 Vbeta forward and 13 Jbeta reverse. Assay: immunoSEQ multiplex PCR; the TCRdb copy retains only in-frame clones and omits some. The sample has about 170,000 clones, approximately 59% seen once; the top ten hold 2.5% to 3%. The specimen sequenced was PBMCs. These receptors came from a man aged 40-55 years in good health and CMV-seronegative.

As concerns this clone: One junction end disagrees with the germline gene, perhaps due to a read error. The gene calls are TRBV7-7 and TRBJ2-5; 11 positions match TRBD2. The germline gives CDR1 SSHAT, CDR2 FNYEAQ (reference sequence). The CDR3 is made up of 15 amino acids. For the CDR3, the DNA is TGTGCTAGCAGCTTACAGACTAGCGGGATAGAGACCCAGTACTTC. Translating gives CASSLQTSGIETQYF.

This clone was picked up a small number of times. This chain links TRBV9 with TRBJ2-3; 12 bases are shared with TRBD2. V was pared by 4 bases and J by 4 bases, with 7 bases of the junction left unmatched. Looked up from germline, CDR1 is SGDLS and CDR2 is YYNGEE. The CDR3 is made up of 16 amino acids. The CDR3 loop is CASSPLAGGNSDTQYF. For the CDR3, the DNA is TGTGCCAGCAGCCCTCTAGCGGGAGGGAACTCAGATACGCAGTATTTT.

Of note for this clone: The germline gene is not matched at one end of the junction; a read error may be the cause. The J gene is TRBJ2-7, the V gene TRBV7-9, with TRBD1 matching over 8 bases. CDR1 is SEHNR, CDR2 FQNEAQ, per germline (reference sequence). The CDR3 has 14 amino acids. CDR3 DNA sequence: TGTTCCAGCAGGCAAGGACAGGGCTCCTACGAGCAGTACTTC. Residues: CSSRQGQGSYEQYF.

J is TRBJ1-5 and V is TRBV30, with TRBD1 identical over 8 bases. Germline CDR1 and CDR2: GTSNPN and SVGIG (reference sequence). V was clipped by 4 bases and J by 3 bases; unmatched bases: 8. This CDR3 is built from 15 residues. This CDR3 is CAWKGGTGYNQPQHF. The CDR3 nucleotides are TGTGCCTGGAAGGGTGGGACAGGCTACAATCAGCCCCAGCATTTT.

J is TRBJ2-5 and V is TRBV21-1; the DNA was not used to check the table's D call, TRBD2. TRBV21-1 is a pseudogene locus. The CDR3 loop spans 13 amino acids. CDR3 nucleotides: TGTGCCAGCAGCCGGGGACTACAAGAGACCCAGTACTTC. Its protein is CASSRGLQETQYF.

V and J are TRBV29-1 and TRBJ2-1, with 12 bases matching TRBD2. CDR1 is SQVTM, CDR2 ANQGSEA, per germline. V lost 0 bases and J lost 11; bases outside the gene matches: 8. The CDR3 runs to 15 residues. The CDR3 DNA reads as TGCAGCGTTGAAGAGCTAGCGGGAGGGCCTAGTAAGCAGTTCTTC. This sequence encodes CSVEELAGGPSKQFF.

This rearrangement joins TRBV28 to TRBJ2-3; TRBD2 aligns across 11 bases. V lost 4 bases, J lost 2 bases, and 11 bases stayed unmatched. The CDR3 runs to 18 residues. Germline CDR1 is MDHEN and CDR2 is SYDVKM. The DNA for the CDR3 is TGTGCCAGCAGTTCAATAGATCTAGCGGGGGGCCCCACAGATACGCAGTATTTT. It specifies CASSSIDLAGGPTDTQYF.

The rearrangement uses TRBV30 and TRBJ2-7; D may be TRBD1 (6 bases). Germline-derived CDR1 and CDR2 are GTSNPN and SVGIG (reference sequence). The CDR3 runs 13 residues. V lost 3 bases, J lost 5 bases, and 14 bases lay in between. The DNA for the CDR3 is TGTGCCTGGAGCCAAGGGGGAGCCGACGAGCAGTACTTC. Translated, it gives CAWSQGGADEQYF.

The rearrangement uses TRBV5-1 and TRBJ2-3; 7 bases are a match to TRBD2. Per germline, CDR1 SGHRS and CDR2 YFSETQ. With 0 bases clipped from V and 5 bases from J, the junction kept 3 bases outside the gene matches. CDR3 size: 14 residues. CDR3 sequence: CASSLEGGEDTQYF. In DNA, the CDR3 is TGCGCCAGCAGCTTGGAGGGAGGGGAAGATACGCAGTATTTT.

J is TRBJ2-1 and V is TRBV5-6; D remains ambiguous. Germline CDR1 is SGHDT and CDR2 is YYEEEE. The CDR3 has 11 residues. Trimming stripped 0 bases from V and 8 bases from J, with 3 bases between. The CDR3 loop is CASSLVDEQFF. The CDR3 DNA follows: TGTGCCAGCAGCTTGGTCGATGAGCAGTTCTTC.

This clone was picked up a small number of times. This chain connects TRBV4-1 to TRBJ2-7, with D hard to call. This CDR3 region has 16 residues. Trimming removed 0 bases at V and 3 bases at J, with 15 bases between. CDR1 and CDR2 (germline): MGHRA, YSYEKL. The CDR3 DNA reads TGCGCCAGCAGCCAAGACGAGAGAGTAGTCAACTACGAGCAGTACTTC. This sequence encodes CASSQDERVVNYEQYF.

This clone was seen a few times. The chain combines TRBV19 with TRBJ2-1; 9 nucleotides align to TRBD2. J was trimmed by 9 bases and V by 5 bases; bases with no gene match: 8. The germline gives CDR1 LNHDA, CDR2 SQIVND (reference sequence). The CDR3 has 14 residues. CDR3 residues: CASSQGSGSFEQFF. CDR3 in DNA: TGTGCCAGTAGTCAGGGTAGCGGGAGCTTTGAGCAGTTCTTC.

In DNA form, the CDR3 reads TGTGCCAGTAGCGTACAGGGACGCAATCAGCCCCAGCATTTT. It yields the protein CASSVQGRNQPQHF. The chain carries TRBV19 and TRBJ1-5; TRBD1 might be the D (6 bases). The germline gives CDR1 LNHDA, CDR2 SQIVND (reference sequence). Trimming left V 6 bases short and J 2 bases short, with 11 bases between. The length of the CDR3 is 14 residues. Based on the CDR3 plus reference TRBV19 and TRBJ1-5, the full variable domain is DGGITQSPKYLFRKEGQNVTLSCEQNLNHDAMYWYRQDPGQGLRLIYYSQIVNDFQKGDIAEGYSVSREKKESFPLTVTSAQKNPTAFYLCASSVQGRNQPQHFGDGTRLSIL.

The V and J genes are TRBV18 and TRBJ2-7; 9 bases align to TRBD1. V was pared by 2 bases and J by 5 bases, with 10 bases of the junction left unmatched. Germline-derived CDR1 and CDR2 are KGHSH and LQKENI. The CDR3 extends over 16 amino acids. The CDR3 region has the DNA TGTGCCAGCTCACCATCTTACAGGGGGCAGTCCAACGAGCAGTACTTC. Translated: CASSPSYRGQSNEQYF. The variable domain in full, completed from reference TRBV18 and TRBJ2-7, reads NAGVMQNPRHLVRRRGQEARLRCSPMKGHSHVYWYRQLPEEGLKFMVYLQKENIIDESGMPKERFSAEFPKEGPSILRIQQVVRGDSAAYFCASSPSYRGQSNEQYFGPGTRLTVT.

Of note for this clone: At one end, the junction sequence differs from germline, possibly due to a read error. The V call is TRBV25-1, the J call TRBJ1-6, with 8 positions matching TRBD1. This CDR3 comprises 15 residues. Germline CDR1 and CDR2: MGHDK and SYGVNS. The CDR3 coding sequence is TGTGCCAGCGGTGAATGGGGACAGGATAATTCACCCCTCCACTTT. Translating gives CASGEWGQDNSPLHF. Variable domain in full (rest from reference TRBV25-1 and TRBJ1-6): EADIYQTPRYLVIGTGKKITLECSQTMGHDKMYWYQQDPGMELHLIHYSYGVNSTEKGDLSSESTVSRIRTEHFPLTLESARPSHTSQYLCASGEWGQDNSPLHFGNGTRLTVT.

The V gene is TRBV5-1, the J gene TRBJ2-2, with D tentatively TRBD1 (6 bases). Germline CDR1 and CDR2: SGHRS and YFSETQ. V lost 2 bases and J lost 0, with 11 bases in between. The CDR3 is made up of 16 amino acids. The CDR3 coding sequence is TGCGCCAGCAGCTTCTCAGGGGTCCCGAACACCGGGGAGCTGTTTTTT. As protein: CASSFSGVPNTGELFF.

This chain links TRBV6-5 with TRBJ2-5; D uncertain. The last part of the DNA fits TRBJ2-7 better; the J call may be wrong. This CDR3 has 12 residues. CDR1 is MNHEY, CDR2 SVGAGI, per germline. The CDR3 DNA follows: TGTGCCACCGGCAGGTCCTCCTACGAGCAGTACTTC. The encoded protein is CATGRSSYEQYF.

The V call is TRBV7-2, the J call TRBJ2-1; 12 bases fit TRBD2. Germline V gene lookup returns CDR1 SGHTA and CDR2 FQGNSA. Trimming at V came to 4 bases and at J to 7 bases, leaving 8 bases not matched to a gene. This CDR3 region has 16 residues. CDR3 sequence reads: CASSSRLAGAGNEQFF. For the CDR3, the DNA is TGTGCCAGCAGCTCTCGACTAGCGGGAGCGGGAAATGAGCAGTTCTTC.

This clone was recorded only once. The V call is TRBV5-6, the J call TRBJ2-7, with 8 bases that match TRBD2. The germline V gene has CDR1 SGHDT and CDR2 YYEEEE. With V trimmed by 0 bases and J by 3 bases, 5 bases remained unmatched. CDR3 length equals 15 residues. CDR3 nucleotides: TGTGCCAGCAGCTTGGTACTAGCGGCACGCTACGAGCAGTACTTC. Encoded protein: CASSLVLAARYEQYF.

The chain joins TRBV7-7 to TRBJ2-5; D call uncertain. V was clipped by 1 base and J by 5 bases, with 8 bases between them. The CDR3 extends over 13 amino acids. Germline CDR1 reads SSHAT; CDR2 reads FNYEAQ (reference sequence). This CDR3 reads CASSLGYGETQYF. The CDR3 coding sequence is TGTGCCAGCAGCTTAGGGTACGGGGAGACCCAGTACTTC.

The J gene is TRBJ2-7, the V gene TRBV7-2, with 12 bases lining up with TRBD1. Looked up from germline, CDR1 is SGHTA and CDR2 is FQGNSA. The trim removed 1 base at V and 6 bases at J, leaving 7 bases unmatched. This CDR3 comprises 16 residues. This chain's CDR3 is CASSLGPGQGASEQYF. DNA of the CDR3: TGTGCCAGCAGCTTAGGGCCGGGACAGGGGGCCAGCGAGCAGTACTTC.

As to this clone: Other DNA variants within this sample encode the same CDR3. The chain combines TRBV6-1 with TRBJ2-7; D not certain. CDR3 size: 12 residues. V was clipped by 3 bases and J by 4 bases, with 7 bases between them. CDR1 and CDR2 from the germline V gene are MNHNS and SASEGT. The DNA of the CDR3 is TGTGCCAGCAGTGAGTCTTTTTACGAGCAGTACTTC. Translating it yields CASSESFYEQYF.

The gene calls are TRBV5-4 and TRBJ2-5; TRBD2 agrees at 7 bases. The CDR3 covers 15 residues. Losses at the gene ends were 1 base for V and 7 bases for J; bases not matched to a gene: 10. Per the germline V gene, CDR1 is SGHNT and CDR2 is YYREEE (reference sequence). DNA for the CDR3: TGTGCCAGCAGCTTGCTCACTAGCGAGACGTCGACCCAGTACTTC. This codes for CASSLLTSETSTQYF.

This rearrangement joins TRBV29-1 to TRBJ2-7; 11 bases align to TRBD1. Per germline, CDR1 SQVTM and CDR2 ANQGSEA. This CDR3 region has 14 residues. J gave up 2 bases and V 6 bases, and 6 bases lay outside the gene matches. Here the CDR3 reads CSVYGTGGPYEQYF. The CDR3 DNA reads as TGCAGCGTCTACGGGACAGGGGGTCCCTACGAGCAGTACTTC.

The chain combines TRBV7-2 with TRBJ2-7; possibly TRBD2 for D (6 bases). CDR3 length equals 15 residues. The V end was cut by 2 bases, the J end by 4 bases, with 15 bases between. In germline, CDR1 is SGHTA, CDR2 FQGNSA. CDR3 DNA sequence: TGTGCCAGCAGCTTAAGTTCTAGCGAGGCTTACGAGCAGTACTTC. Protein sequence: CASSLSSSEAYEQYF.